The present TCR beta chain was sequenced within a study of cytomegalovirus exposure and HLA in healthy donors. TCRdb keeps only in-frame clones here, not all; method: immunoSEQ multiplex PCR. Of 110,000 to 150,000 clones listed, around 93% were seen once; the top ten hold 1.8%. The J segment lost 1 base and the V segment lost 5 bases, leaving 4 bases of the junction unmatched. Germline CDR1 is SGHVS and CDR2 is FQNEAQ. This CDR3 is built from 14 residues. The sample comprised PBMCs. This rearrangement joins TRBV7-8 to TRBJ2-5, with TRBD2 matching over 7 bases. The TCR sequence derives from a man between 18 and 29 years old in good health and CMV-seropositive. DNA of the CDR3: TGTGCCAGCAGCAGCACTAGCGCCCAAGAGACCCAGTACTTC. Encoded protein: CASSSTSAQETQYF.